The clone carrying this T cell receptor beta chain came up a few times. Antigen unknown. The sampling schedule covered blood at baseline, cycle 4 day 1, and cycle 7 day 1. This sample stems from a study of OX40 agonist ivuxolimab in advanced cancers. Only in-frame clones appear in the TCRdb table, and some are missing; sequencing was by immunoSEQ multiplex PCR. Of about 150,000 clones listed, about nine tenths are singletons. Germline V CDR1 and CDR2: MDHEN, SYDVKM. V lost 6 bases to trimming and J lost 0 bases, with 12 bases between them. The CDR3 length is 14 residues. Study outcomes and limitations: Patients who responded partially at 0.1-3.0 mg/kg showed clonal expansion ranking among the lowest. Circulating CD4+ and CD8+ T cells showed clonal expansion by week 6 at 0.1 to 3.0 mg/kg.

The rearrangement links TRBV28 to TRBJ2-7; D is possibly TRBD1 (5 bases). The sequence was obtained from an adult with an advanced solid tumor such as melanoma, head and neck, liver or kidney cancer. This specimen consisted of CD4+ or CD8+ T cells sorted from blood, obtained in a trial of the OX40 agonist ivuxolimab. CDR3 in amino acids: CASRRQPSSYEQYF. CDR3 bases: TGTGCCAGCAGACGACAGCCCTCCTCCTACGAGCAGTACTTC. The entire variable domain, with the rest obtained from reference TRBV28 and TRBJ2-7, is as follows: DVKVTQSSRYLVKRTGEKVFLECVQDMDHENMFWYRQDPGLGLRLIYFSYDVKMKEKGDIPEGYSVSREKKERFSLILESASTNQTSMYLCASRRQPSSYEQYFGPGTRLTVT.